A single sample is the source of the 30 T cell receptor beta chains below, sequenced in a study of technical replicates of blood from a few donors. Only in-frame clones appear in the TCRdb table, and some are missing; sequencing was by immunoSEQ multiplex PCR. The sample shows 70,000 to 85,000 clones, 92% of them seen only once. Sample: T cells isolated from PBMCs. The source of these receptors is a human donor in good health.

The rearrangement joins TRBV5-4 to TRBJ2-7; 9 positions agree with TRBD2. The CDR3 contains 14 residues. J gave up 5 bases and V 5 bases, and 8 bases lay outside the gene matches. Per the germline V gene, CDR1 is SGHNT and CDR2 is YYREEE (reference sequence). CDR3 in DNA: TGTGCCAGCAGTTTAGCGGGAGTTGGCGACGAGCAGTACTTC. Translating gives CASSLAGVGDEQYF.

The chain carries TRBV19 and TRBJ1-4; maybe TRBD1 (5 bases). The V end lost 2 bases, the J end lost 5 bases, and 9 bases lay between the germline ends. This CDR3 is 14 amino acids long. In germline, CDR1 is LNHDA, CDR2 SQIVND (reference sequence). The CDR3 DNA sequence: TGTGCCAGTAGTATACCAGGGCCAAATGAAAAACTGTTTTTT. Residues: CASSIPGPNEKLFF.

This rearrangement joins TRBV29-1 to TRBJ2-5, with D possibly TRBD2 on 5 matching bases. The CDR3 loop spans 12 amino acids. From germline, CDR1 is SQVTM and CDR2 ANQGSEA. Trimming took 1 base from V and 5 from J, leaving 8 bases between them. The CDR3 DNA follows: TGCAGCGTTGAAGCTAGCCGGGAGACCCAGTACTTC. Amino acid sequence: CSVEASRETQYF. Combining the CDR3 with reference TRBV29-1 and TRBJ2-5 gives the whole variable domain SAVISQKPSRDICQRGTSLTIQCQVDSQVTMMFWYRQQPGQSLTLIATANQGSEATYESGFVIDKFPISRPNLTFSTLTVSNMSPEDSSIYLCSVEASRETQYFGPGTRLLVL.

This chain joins TRBV4-1 and TRBJ1-1; D perhaps matches TRBD1 (6 bases). Germline V gene lookup returns CDR1 MGHRA and CDR2 YSYEKL. The CDR3 sequence is 15 residues long. Trimming cost V 4 bases and J 7 bases, with 19 bases left between them. CDR3: CASSRATRGGGEAFF. CDR3 DNA sequence: TGCGCCAGCAGCCGAGCCACGCGCGGGGGCGGTGAAGCTTTCTTT.

This clone was recorded a few times. CDR3 protein: CASSRLVDTEAFF. CDR3 sequence (DNA): TGTGCCAGCAGTCGACTGGTAGACACTGAAGCTTTCTTT. The gene calls are TRBV28 and TRBJ1-1, with D unclear. The CDR3 is made up of 13 amino acids. In germline, CDR1 is MDHEN, CDR2 SYDVKM. Trimming pared 5 bases from V and 3 bases from J, leaving 10 bases between.

V and J are TRBV5-4 and TRBJ2-3; 8 bases line up with TRBD2. The CDR3 totals 13 residues. The germline V gene has CDR1 SGHNT and CDR2 YYREEE (reference sequence). The junction had 10 bases not matched to a gene; V was cut back by 9 bases and J by 7 bases. The CDR3 is CATQREWGNTQYF. In DNA, the CDR3 is TGTGCCACTCAGCGGGAGTGGGGAAATACGCAGTATTTT.

This chain connects TRBV7-2 to TRBJ2-7; D is possibly TRBD2 (5 bases). Germline CDR1 is SGHTA and CDR2 is FQGNSA. The length of the CDR3 is 15 residues. The V end was cut by 0 bases, the J end by 3 bases, with 12 bases between. The CDR3 coding sequence is TGTGCCAGCAGCTTAGCGGGAGATCTGGGCTACGAGCAGTACTTC. Amino acids: CASSLAGDLGYEQYF.

For this clone: Relative to the germline gene, one junction end is altered; a read error may explain this. The CDR3 reads CASSQGVGRVF. CDR3 sequence (DNA): TGCGCCAGCAGCCAGGGAGTCGGTAGGGTCTTC. The chain uses TRBV4-1 and TRBJ2-1; possibly TRBD2 for D (5 bases). CDR3 size: 11 residues. Germline CDR1 and CDR2: MGHRA and YSYEKL.

The rearrangement joins TRBV29-1 to TRBJ1-2, with 9 bases fitting TRBD1. Germline V lookup: CDR1 SQVTM, CDR2 ANQGSEA. Germline trimming cut 2 bases from V and 8 bases from J; bases unmatched to any gene: 6. This CDR3 is 13 amino acids long. The CDR3 DNA is TGCAGCGTTGAATCACAGGGGGCAATCGGCTACACCTTC. This gives the protein CSVESQGAIGYTF.

This chain links TRBV28 with TRBJ1-1; D is possibly TRBD1 (6 bases). CDR3 length: 17 residues. Trimming removed 7 bases from V and 0 bases from J, with 21 bases in between. Germline V gene sequence: CDR1 MDHEN, CDR2 SYDVKM. In DNA, the CDR3 is TGTGCCAGCACCCTCGGGGGGCGCCATCGAATGAACACTGAAGCTTTCTTT. Its protein product is CASTLGGRHRMNTEAFF.

The chain recombines TRBV30 with TRBJ1-1; 8 bases agree with TRBD1. The ends lost 0 bases at V and 7 bases at J; junction bases unmatched: 7. Germline CDR1 and CDR2: GTSNPN and SVGIG (reference sequence). The CDR3 contains 14 residues. This CDR3 is CAWSVLIQGGEAFF. In nucleotides, the CDR3 is TGTGCCTGGAGTGTACTTATACAGGGGGGTGAAGCTTTCTTT.

The J gene is TRBJ2-3, the V gene TRBV11-2, with D uncertain. The CDR3 length is 13 residues. Trimming cost V 3 bases and J 5 bases, with 9 bases left between them. Germline values: CDR1 SGHAT, CDR2 FQNNGV. In DNA, the CDR3 is TGTGCCAGCAGCTTCAGGCCCATAGATACGCAGTATTTT. Translation: CASSFRPIDTQYF.

The DNA for the CDR3 is TGTGCCAGCAGTTACCAGGGGGAGTACACTGAAGCTTTCTTT. Its protein product is CASSYQGEYTEAFF. The chain couples TRBV6-5 to TRBJ1-1, with 7 positions matching TRBD1. V was clipped by 2 bases and J by 3 bases; unmatched bases: 3. Per the germline V gene, CDR1 is MNHEY and CDR2 is SVGAGI. The CDR3 covers 14 residues.

The gene calls are TRBV11-2 and TRBJ2-7; tentative D call: TRBD1 (5 bases). From germline, CDR1 is SGHAT and CDR2 FQNNGV. Trimming left V 4 bases short and J 5 bases short, with 21 bases between. The CDR3 contains 16 residues. The CDR3 is CASSSPGHYEPNEQYF. DNA of the CDR3: TGTGCCAGCAGCTCTCCTGGACATTACGAACCCAACGAGCAGTACTTC.

This chain uses TRBV28 with TRBJ2-7; 7 positions match TRBD2. This CDR3 is 15 amino acids long. Germline values: CDR1 MDHEN, CDR2 SYDVKM. J was trimmed by 3 bases and V by 6 bases; bases with no gene match: 11. The CDR3 loop is CASSLPASGNYEQYF. CDR3 DNA: TGTGCCAGCAGCCTCCCCGCTAGCGGAAACTACGAGCAGTACTTC.

The CDR3, as DNA: TGTGCCAGCAGCTTAGCAGGGGGCTCTGGAAACACCATATATTTT. It yields the protein CASSLAGGSGNTIYF. The chain has TRBV7-8 and TRBJ1-3; TRBD1 might be the D (6 bases). V dropped 0 bases and J dropped 0 bases, with 6 bases sitting between them. This CDR3 is built from 15 residues. CDR1 is SGHVS, CDR2 FQNEAQ, per germline.

The rearrangement uses TRBV7-6 and TRBJ2-7; D possibly corresponds to TRBD1 (6 bases). CDR3 length: 15 residues. Germline V gives CDR1 SGHVS, CDR2 FNYEAQ. With 5 bases removed from V and 0 bases from J, the gap between germline ends came to 14 bases. CDR3 protein: CASSRYRASSYEQYF. CDR3 nucleotides: TGTGCCAGCAGCCGATACAGGGCTTCCTCCTACGAGCAGTACTTC.

The J gene is TRBJ2-1, the V gene TRBV10-3, with 9 bases identical to TRBD2. The CDR3 contains 13 residues. Per the germline V gene, CDR1 is ENHRY and CDR2 is SYGVKD. V shed 6 bases and J 9 bases; nucleotides not matched to a gene: 6. The CDR3 protein is CAIREIAGVEQFF. In DNA form, the CDR3 reads TGTGCCATCAGAGAAATAGCGGGAGTTGAGCAGTTCTTC.

V gene TRBV28 combines with J gene TRBJ2-3, with 7 positions matching TRBD2. Per the germline V gene, CDR1 is MDHEN and CDR2 is SYDVKM. This CDR3 spans 15 amino acids. Trimming at V came to 3 bases and at J to 2 bases, leaving 5 bases not matched to a gene. Here the CDR3 reads CASSFAGDSTDTQYF. Written as DNA, the CDR3 is TGTGCCAGCAGTTTTGCGGGAGACTCCACAGATACGCAGTATTTT.

J is TRBJ1-4 and V is TRBV7-3; unclear D gene. V dropped 2 bases and J dropped 2 bases, with 12 bases sitting between them. CDR1 is SGHTA, CDR2 FQGTGA, per germline. There are 16 residues in the CDR3. The CDR3 bases are TGTGCCAGCAGCTTATTGAGTCGAGCGACTAATGAAAAACTGTTTTTT. Encoded protein: CASSLLSRATNEKLFF.

The chain carries TRBV2 and TRBJ2-5; TRBD2 matches 8 bases. CDR3 length: 14 residues. The J segment lost 5 bases and the V segment lost 5 bases, leaving 7 bases of the junction unmatched. Germline V gives CDR1 SNHLY, CDR2 FYNNEI. CDR3 in amino acids: CASSTRGDRETQYF. The CDR3 coding sequence is TGTGCCAGCAGTACGCGGGGGGATCGGGAGACCCAGTACTTC.

This sequence joins TRBV10-2 and TRBJ2-7, with D possibly TRBD1 on 6 matching bases. V lost 6 bases to trimming and J lost 4 bases, with 13 bases between them. The CDR3 sequence is 13 residues long. The germline CDR1 and CDR2 sequences are WSHSY and SAAADI. The CDR3 DNA reads as TGCGCCAGCAGCCTCCCCGGACAGTACGAGCAGTACTTC. This gives the protein CASSLPGQYEQYF.

V usage is TRBV2 and J usage is TRBJ2-7, with D possibly matching TRBD2 (5 bases). The CDR3 length is 15 residues. Germline V lookup: CDR1 SNHLY, CDR2 FYNNEI. Between the trimmed V and J ends, which lost 2 bases and 4 bases, there was a span of 15 bases. The CDR3 DNA sequence: TGTGCCAGCAGTGAACTAGCCCTAGTGGGGTACGAGCAGTACTTC. It translates to CASSELALVGYEQYF.

The chain joins TRBV5-4 to TRBJ2-7, with TRBD1 matching 8 bases. CDR3 size: 12 residues. The junction had 1 base not matched to a gene; V was cut back by 4 bases and J by 4 bases. Germline CDR1 is SGHNT and CDR2 is YYREEE (reference sequence). The CDR3 DNA follows: TGTGCCAGCAGCGACAGGGGATACGAGCAGTACTTC. It yields the protein CASSDRGYEQYF.

The V gene is TRBV7-6, the J gene TRBJ2-5, with D maybe TRBD2 (5 bases). V gave up 1 base and J gave up 1 base, with 25 bases separating them. The CDR3 has 20 residues. From germline, CDR1 is SGHVS and CDR2 FNYEAQ. CDR3 loop: CASSLVLGHLIPRGQETQYF. The CDR3 DNA is TGTGCCAGCAGCTTAGTGTTAGGGCACCTAATCCCTCGGGGCCAAGAGACCCAGTACTTC. Based on the CDR3 plus reference TRBV7-6 and TRBJ2-5, the full variable domain is GAGVSQSPRYKVTKRGQDVALRCDPISGHVSLYWYRQALGQGPEFLTYFNYEAQQDKSGLPNDRFSAERPEGSISTLTIQRTEQRDSAMYRCASSLVLGHLIPRGQETQYFGPGTRLLVL.

This chain uses TRBV27 with TRBJ2-7, with 7 bases lining up with TRBD2. The CDR3 sequence is 14 residues long. V lost 0 bases and J lost 7; bases outside the gene matches: 6. Germline assignment: CDR1 MNHEY and CDR2 SMNVEV (reference sequence). Here the CDR3 DNA reads TGTGCCAGCAGTTTATCACGCGGGAGTGGGGAGCAGTACTTC. It translates to CASSLSRGSGEQYF.

This chain uses TRBV6-5 with TRBJ2-7; no firm D call. CDR3 length: 13 amino acids. The V gene lost 0 bases and the J gene lost 5 bases, with 8 bases spanning the gap. Germline V gene lookup returns CDR1 MNHEY and CDR2 SVGAGI. The CDR3 DNA reads as TGTGCCAGCAGTTACTCGAACGCGAACGAGCAGTACTTC. It is translated as CASSYSNANEQYF.

This clone has a handful of counts. This chain links TRBV6-5 with TRBJ1-2, with 10 positions matching TRBD1. The CDR3 contains 15 residues. CDR1 is MNHEY, CDR2 SVGAGI, per germline. Trimming cost V 2 bases and J 5 bases; bases outside gene matches: 5. The CDR3 DNA follows: TGTGCCAGCAGTTACCTTCGGGACAGGGGTTATGGCTACACCTTC. Its translation is CASSYLRDRGYGYTF.

CDR3 nucleotides: TGCGCCAGCAGCTTCGCGACAGGGGAGAGCTACGAGCAGTACTTC. It encodes CASSFATGESYEQYF. This chain links TRBV5-1 with TRBJ2-7, with 8 bases matching TRBD1. The germline V gene encodes CDR1 SGHRS and CDR2 YFSETQ. This CDR3 has 15 residues. The V and J ends lost 2 bases and 3 bases, in that order; junction bases with no gene match: 7.

This clone was seen once. The chain employs TRBV4-1 and TRBJ2-5, with 11 bases matching TRBD1. The CDR3 spans 14 residues. V shed 3 bases and J 4 bases; nucleotides not matched to a gene: 1. Germline V gene data show CDR1 as MGHRA and CDR2 as YSYEKL. The CDR3 DNA sequence: TGCGCCAGCAGCCAGGACAGGGGGCCAGAGACCCAGTACTTC. Its translation is CASSQDRGPETQYF.